This T cell receptor (beta chain) was identified in a study of CD8 T cells in Susac syndrome. Per the germline V gene, CDR1 is DFQATT and CDR2 is SNEGSKA (reference sequence). The CDR3 consists of 12 residues. TCR beta sequencing covered blood CD8+ and CD4+ T cells. While CD8+ and CD4+ T cells were isolated negatively, TEMRA cells were enriched by FACS. Random hexamers were used to reverse transcribe roughly 0.45 to 1 ug of RNA. By means of immunoSEQ multiplex PCR, TCR beta CDR3 spanning 54 Vbeta and 13 Jbeta underwent amplification. One entry per CDR3 protein results from TCRdb running MiXCR on the immunoSEQ multiplex PCR reads. The sample carries about 64,000 distinct CDR3 sequences, roughly 94% recorded once.

This sequence joins TRBV20-1 and TRBJ2-1; D is ambiguous. The sample taken for sequencing was CD8+ T cells from PBMCs. This clonotype was obtained from a human donor with multiple sclerosis. Here the CDR3 reads CMSKYARPVQFF. DNA for the CDR3: TGCATGTCTAAGTACGCACGGCCGGTACAGTTCTTC.